This paragraph covers one TCR beta chain sequence. Sequenced by immunoSEQ multiplex PCR; TCRdb stores in-frame clones only, minus some. The table has some 43,000 clones, 87% seen once. This entry is derived from a study of blood T cell repertoires in COVID-19. Overall study: Samples came from the United States, Italy and Spain, spanning acute and convalescent COVID-19. PBMCs, B-cell-depleted T cells, or T cells were the source of the cDNA or gDNA that made up the material.

This CDR3 is 16 amino acids long. The V gene's germline CDR1 is SGDLS and CDR2 YYNGEE. Losses at the gene ends were 0 bases for V and 4 bases for J; bases not matched to a gene: 9. J is TRBJ2-7 and V is TRBV9; TRBD2 aligns across 8 bases. Material: peripheral blood. The origin of this receptor is a human donor in a cohort sampled during active COVID-19. The CDR3: CASSVGLAGQLYEQYF. DNA of the CDR3: TGTGCCAGCAGCGTAGGATTAGCGGGACAACTTTACGAGCAGTACTTC.